Following are 26 T cell receptor beta chains from one sample sequenced in a study of PD-L1 blockade in urothelial cancer. TCRdb's copy holds only in-frame clones and misses some; the assay was immunoSEQ multiplex PCR. The sample yields about 110,000 clones, more than 85% seen once. As to time point: peripheral blood 6 weeks after treatment start. The sequencing used PBMCs, collected around atezolizumab (anti-PD-L1) treatment. The receptor set was obtained from a man in his 60s with urothelial cancer.

The chain recombines TRBV19 with TRBJ1-4; 8 nucleotides align to TRBD1. CDR1 and CDR2 (germline): LNHDA, SQIVND (reference sequence). V was pared by 6 bases and J by 2 bases, with 2 bases of the junction left unmatched. There are 14 residues in the CDR3. Written as DNA, the CDR3 is TGTGCCAGTAGACAGGGGGACACTAATGAAAAACTGTTTTTT. Translated, it gives CASRQGDTNEKLFF.

This clone was found once. This chain joins TRBV19 and TRBJ1-4, with D maybe TRBD1 (5 bases). Looked up from germline, CDR1 is LNHDA and CDR2 is SQIVND (reference sequence). Trimming pared 7 bases from V and 0 bases from J, leaving 12 bases between. CDR3 length: 15 amino acids. This CDR3 reads CASNQGLATNEKLFF. In nucleotides, the CDR3 is TGTGCCAGTAATCAGGGCCTTGCAACTAATGAAAAACTGTTTTTT.

V is TRBV2 and J is TRBJ1-2, with 7 bases that match TRBD1. From germline, CDR1 is SNHLY and CDR2 FYNNEI. The CDR3 is 14 residues long. V dropped 6 bases and J dropped 2; count of bases not matched to a gene: 6. CDR3 nucleotide sequence: TGTGCCAGCAGGGGAGACAGGGAGAACTATGGCTACACCTTC. Translating gives CASRGDRENYGYTF.

The chain employs TRBV9 and TRBJ2-5; D possibly corresponds to TRBD2 (7 bases). CDR3 length: 13 residues. Germline CDR1 reads SGDLS; CDR2 reads YYNGEE. V gave up 4 bases and J gave up 5 bases, with 12 bases separating them. This CDR3 is CASSPGGRETQYF. The DNA for the CDR3 is TGTGCCAGCAGCCCGGGGGGCCGGGAGACCCAGTACTTC.

This chain links TRBV29-1 with TRBJ2-1; possible D gene TRBD1, 6 bases. The ends were cut back, 2 bases at V and 5 bases at J, with 10 bases in the middle. Per germline, CDR1 SQVTM and CDR2 ANQGSEA. The length of the CDR3 is 13 residues. CDR3 coding DNA: TGCAGCGTTGAAAGGACAGCCAACAATGAGCAGTTCTTC. Translation: CSVERTANNEQFF.

The chain has TRBV2 and TRBJ2-1, with 11 bases that match TRBD2. The CDR3 sequence is 15 residues long. Looked up from germline, CDR1 is SNHLY and CDR2 is FYNNEI. V lost 5 bases and J lost 8; bases outside the gene matches: 8. The CDR3 nucleotides are TGTGCCAGCAGTTTAGCGGGAGGGACCTTCGATGAGCAGTTCTTC. It encodes CASSLAGGTFDEQFF.

The chain carries TRBV4-3 and TRBJ2-3, with D perhaps TRBD2 (5 bases). Germline V gene sequence: CDR1 LGHNA, CDR2 YSLEER. V shed 3 bases and J shed 6 bases, with 10 bases lying between them. This CDR3 region has 13 residues. CDR3 loop: CASSQRVSDTQYF. The DNA of the CDR3 is TGCGCCAGCAGCCAGCGGGTTTCTGATACGCAGTATTTT.

V is TRBV5-1 and J is TRBJ1-1; possible D gene TRBD1, 5 bases. Per germline, CDR1 SGHRS and CDR2 YFSETQ. The CDR3 is 15 amino acids. The V end was cut by 0 bases, the J end by 6 bases, with 15 bases between. The CDR3 nucleotides are TGCGCCAGCAGCTTGGAGTCCCCAGGGTACCCTGAAGCTTTCTTT. Translating it yields CASSLESPGYPEAFF.

The chain uses TRBV7-2 and TRBJ2-7; 8 bases match TRBD2. Trimming removed 5 bases from V and 3 bases from J; junction bases left unmatched: 6. Germline V gene lookup returns CDR1 SGHTA and CDR2 FQGNSA. This CDR3 has 14 residues. CDR3 in amino acids: CASSRPGLDYEQYF. The CDR3, as DNA: TGTGCCAGCAGCCGGCCGGGACTAGACTACGAGCAGTACTTC.

This clone was detected once. The J gene is TRBJ2-1, the V gene TRBV9; 8 positions agree with TRBD2. From germline, CDR1 is SGDLS and CDR2 YYNGEE. This CDR3 has 16 residues. After removal of 0 bases from V and 4 bases from J, the junction contained 6 bases not matched to a gene. CDR3 sequence reads: CASSVEGSGSYNEQFF. In nucleotides, the CDR3 is TGTGCCAGCAGCGTAGAAGGGAGCGGGAGTTACAATGAGCAGTTCTTC.

The chain employs TRBV5-1 and TRBJ2-2, with 7 bases that match TRBD2. Germline V gives CDR1 SGHRS, CDR2 YFSETQ. The trim removed 4 bases at V and 2 bases at J, leaving 5 bases unmatched. The CDR3 has 15 amino acids. The CDR3 DNA reads TGCGCCAGCAGCCCGGGACTACCAAACACCGGGGAGCTGTTTTTT. Translation gives CASSPGLPNTGELFF.

A note on this clone: The germline gene is not matched at one end of the junction; a read error may be the cause. This chain links TRBV7-7 with TRBJ2-7; TRBD2 might be the D (5 bases). The CDR3 runs 11 residues. The germline CDR1 and CDR2 sequences are SSHAT and FNYEAQ (reference sequence). DNA for the CDR3: TGTGCTAGCAGTCTAACTAGACTCAAGTACTTC. It translates to CASSLTRLKYF.

This sequence joins TRBV6-5 and TRBJ2-1; no clear D. The length of the CDR3 is 15 residues. CDR1 and CDR2 from the germline V gene are MNHEY and SVGAGI. V lost 3 bases and J lost 8, with 17 bases in between. The CDR3: CASSYGAAEWHEQFF. Written as DNA, the CDR3 is TGTGCCAGCAGTTATGGCGCGGCGGAATGGCATGAGCAGTTCTTC.

The chain couples TRBV6-4 to TRBJ2-3; the D is unclear. V was trimmed by 3 bases and J by 9 bases, leaving 13 bases between them. There are 13 residues in the CDR3. Germline assignment: CDR1 MRHNA and CDR2 SNTAGT. CDR3 sequence (DNA): TGTGCCAGCAGTGATTCATTAGCTGGAACGCAGTATTTT. This translates into CASSDSLAGTQYF.

The J gene is TRBJ1-2, the V gene TRBV28, with D perhaps matching TRBD1 (5 bases). This CDR3 region has 12 residues. CDR1 is MDHEN and CDR2 is SYDVKM in the germline V gene. V dropped 7 bases and J dropped 2 bases, with 8 bases sitting between them. The CDR3 nucleotides are TGTGCCAGCACCCGACAGAACTATGGCTACACCTTC. It codes for CASTRQNYGYTF.

The rearrangement links TRBV2 to TRBJ1-3, with 7 bases matching TRBD1. Germline-derived CDR1 and CDR2 are SNHLY and FYNNEI. This CDR3 spans 14 amino acids. Trimming cost V 6 bases and J 0 bases; bases outside gene matches: 2. The CDR3 DNA follows: TGTGCCAGCAGCCGGGACAGCTCTGGAAACACCATATATTTT. Its protein product is CASSRDSSGNTIYF.

The chain links TRBV19 to TRBJ2-1; the D gene is possibly TRBD1 (5 bases). Trimming cost V 4 bases and J 2 bases, with 9 bases left between them. There are 14 residues in the CDR3. CDR1 is LNHDA, CDR2 SQIVND, per germline (reference sequence). For the CDR3, the DNA is TGTGCCAGTAGTAGGACACCCACCTACAATGAGCAGTTCTTC. This translates into CASSRTPTYNEQFF.

This chain joins TRBV18 and TRBJ2-2, with 7 nucleotides matching TRBD1. Germline-derived CDR1 and CDR2 are KGHSH and LQKENI. Trimming took 3 bases from V and 5 from J; bases not matched to a gene: 3. The CDR3 sequence is 14 residues long. CDR3 sequence: CASSPGTETGELFF. CDR3 coding DNA: TGTGCCAGCTCACCTGGGACAGAAACCGGGGAGCTGTTTTTT.

This CDR3 reads CASSAGRGETQYF. The CDR3 region has the DNA TGTGCCAGTAGTGCGGGAAGAGGAGAGACCCAGTACTTC. The chain employs TRBV19 and TRBJ2-5; weak D call: TRBD2 (6 bases). Germline lookup yields CDR1 LNHDA and CDR2 SQIVND (reference sequence). V shed 5 bases and J shed 4 bases, with 11 bases lying between them. The CDR3 loop spans 13 amino acids.

This chain connects TRBV9 to TRBJ2-1, with D uncertain. From germline, CDR1 is SGDLS and CDR2 YYNGEE. This CDR3 has 15 amino acids. V was clipped by 2 bases and J by 0 bases, with 9 bases between them. Here the CDR3 reads CASSVGQSSYNEQFF. The CDR3 nucleotides read TGTGCCAGCAGCGTTGGCCAAAGCTCCTACAATGAGCAGTTCTTC.

This clone was recorded once. This chain joins TRBV11-2 and TRBJ1-5; D call uncertain. The CDR3 sequence is 13 residues long. Trimming shortened V by 2 bases and J by 4 bases, and 6 bases separated the two germline ends. The V gene's germline CDR1 is SGHAT and CDR2 FQNNGV. The chain's CDR3 is CASSLYENQPQHF. Written as DNA, the CDR3 is TGTGCCAGCAGCTTATATGAGAATCAGCCCCAGCATTTT.

The chain couples TRBV5-6 to TRBJ2-2; the D gene is possibly TRBD1 (6 bases). In germline, CDR1 is SGHDT, CDR2 YYEEEE. V dropped 1 base and J dropped 3 bases, with 13 bases sitting between them. This CDR3 spans 16 amino acids. The CDR3 sequence is CASSLLRQVHTGELFF. The CDR3 DNA sequence: TGTGCCAGCAGCTTGCTCCGACAGGTCCACACCGGGGAGCTGTTTTTT. The full variable domain, its missing parts supplied by reference TRBV5-6 and TRBJ2-2, is DAGVTQSPTHLIKTRGQQVTLRCSPKSGHDTVSWYQQALGQGPQFIFQYYEEEERQRGNFPDRFSGHQFPNYSSELNVNALLLGDSALYLCASSLLRQVHTGELFFGEGSRLTVL.

This sequence joins TRBV5-5 and TRBJ1-5; possible D gene TRBD1, 6 bases. CDR3 size: 13 residues. Trimming cost V 3 bases and J 5 bases, with 9 bases left between them. Germline CDR1 and CDR2: SGHKS and YYEKEE (reference sequence). This CDR3 reads CASSWTVDQPQHF. The CDR3 coding sequence is TGTGCCAGCAGCTGGACAGTCGATCAGCCCCAGCATTTT.

The chain is built from TRBV10-1 and TRBJ2-2, with D unresolved. Trimming cost V 4 bases and J 5 bases, with 8 bases left between them. Germline values: CDR1 WNHNN, CDR2 SYGVQD (reference sequence). This CDR3 contains 13 residues. In nucleotides, the CDR3 is TGCGCCAGCAGTGCGGGTCGAACCGGGGAGCTGTTTTTT. It yields the protein CASSAGRTGELFF.

The rearrangement links TRBV6-5 to TRBJ2-7; TRBD1 agrees at 8 bases. The J segment lost 4 bases and the V segment lost 2 bases, leaving 7 bases of the junction unmatched. The CDR3 loop spans 15 amino acids. The V gene's germline CDR1 is MNHEY and CDR2 SVGAGI. In DNA, the CDR3 is TGTGCCAGCAGTTACCCGGGACAGGCGGCGTACGAGCAGTACTTC. It translates to CASSYPGQAAYEQYF.

This clone was observed once. V gene TRBV11-3 combines with J gene TRBJ1-1, with 7 bases fitting TRBD1. This CDR3 has 17 residues. CDR1 and CDR2 from the germline V gene are SGHNT and YENEEA. The junction had 12 bases not matched to a gene; V was cut back by 5 bases and J by 0 bases. This CDR3 reads CASSRGSAGGMNTEAFF. Written as DNA, the CDR3 is TGTGCCAGCAGCCGCGGATCGGCAGGGGGTATGAACACTGAAGCTTTCTTT.